Following are 3 T cell receptor beta chains from one sample sequenced in a study of CXCR3-negative and CXCR3-positive naive CD8 T cells. Study-wide points: Hydrophobicity of TRB CDR3s was greater in CXCR3-positive naive cells than in CXCR3-negative naive cells.

No antigens are known for them. The libraries of TRB cDNA were constructed through 5' RACE using UMI labels. TCRdb reprocessed the 5' RACE reads; each CDR3 protein has one entry and no DNA is given. The table lists some 99,000 distinct CDR3 sequences. The specimen was naive CXCR3+ CD8+ T cells from blood. The subset denotes: CD45RO-CCR7+CD27+CD95- naive CD8+ T cells expressing CXCR3 (TNR3+). These receptors were taken from a human donor in good health. Some clones in this sample may be carry-over from other donors' samples.

The J gene is TRBJ1-2, the V gene TRBV6-5; TCRdb outputs TRBD1, but without DNA this stays unchecked. This CDR3 region has 16 residues. Germline assignment: CDR1 MNHEY and CDR2 SVGAGI. The CDR3 reads CASSYSRQEINYGYTF.

The chain recombines TRBV4-1 with TRBJ1-1. Germline CDR1 is MGHRA and CDR2 is YSYEKL. CDR3 length: 16 residues. The CDR3 protein is CASSQGGFVGNTEAFF.

Frequency places this clonotype as medium-sized. The chain employs TRBV29-1 and TRBJ2-5; without DNA, the TCRdb call of TRBD2 cannot be checked. Germline CDR1 reads SQVTM; CDR2 reads ANQGSEA. The CDR3 has 16 amino acids. CDR3 region: CSVEDFPGGALKTQYF.